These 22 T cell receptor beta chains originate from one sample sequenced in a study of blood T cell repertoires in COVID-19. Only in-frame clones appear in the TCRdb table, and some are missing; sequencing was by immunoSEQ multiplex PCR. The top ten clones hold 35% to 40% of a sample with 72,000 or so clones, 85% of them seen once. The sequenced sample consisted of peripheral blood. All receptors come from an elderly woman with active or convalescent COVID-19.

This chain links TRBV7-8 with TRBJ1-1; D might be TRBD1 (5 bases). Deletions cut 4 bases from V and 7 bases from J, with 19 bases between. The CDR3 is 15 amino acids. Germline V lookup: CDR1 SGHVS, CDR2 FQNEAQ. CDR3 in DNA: TGTGCCAGCAGCTCCGACGGCAGGGTTCGTGATGAAGCTTTCTTT. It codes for CASSSDGRVRDEAFF.

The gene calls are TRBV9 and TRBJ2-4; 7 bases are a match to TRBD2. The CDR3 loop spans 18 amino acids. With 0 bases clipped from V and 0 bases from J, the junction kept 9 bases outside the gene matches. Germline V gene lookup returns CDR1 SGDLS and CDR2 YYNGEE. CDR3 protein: CASSVGDYPTLAKNIQYF. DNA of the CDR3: TGTGCCAGCAGCGTAGGGGACTACCCAACCCTAGCCAAAAACATTCAGTACTTC.

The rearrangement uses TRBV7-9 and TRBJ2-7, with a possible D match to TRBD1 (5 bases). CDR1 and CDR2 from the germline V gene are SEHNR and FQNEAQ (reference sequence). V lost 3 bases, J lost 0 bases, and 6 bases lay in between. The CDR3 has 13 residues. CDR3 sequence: CASSLTASYEQYF. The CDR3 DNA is TGTGCCAGCAGCTTGACAGCCTCCTACGAGCAGTACTTC.

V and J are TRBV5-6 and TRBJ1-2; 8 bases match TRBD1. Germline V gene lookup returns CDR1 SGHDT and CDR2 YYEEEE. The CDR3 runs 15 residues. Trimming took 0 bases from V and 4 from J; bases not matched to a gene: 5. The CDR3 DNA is TGTGCCAGCAGCTTGGTTACCGGGACAGGCTATGGCTACACCTTC. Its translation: CASSLVTGTGYGYTF. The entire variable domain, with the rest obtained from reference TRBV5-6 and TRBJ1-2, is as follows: DAGVTQSPTHLIKTRGQQVTLRCSPKSGHDTVSWYQQALGQGPQFIFQYYEEEERQRGNFPDRFSGHQFPNYSSELNVNALLLGDSALYLCASSLVTGTGYGYTFGSGTRLTVV.

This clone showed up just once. The CDR3 bases are TGTGCCAGCAGCCTGGACTTTATCACAGATACGCAGTATTTT. It codes for CASSLDFITDTQYF. The chain couples TRBV11-2 to TRBJ2-3, with TRBD2 as a possible D gene (5 bases). Per germline, CDR1 SGHAT and CDR2 FQNNGV. The length of the CDR3 is 14 residues. V was clipped by 5 bases and J by 2 bases, with 11 bases between them. The full variable domain, rest sourced from reference TRBV11-2 and TRBJ2-3, is EAGVAQSPRYKIIEKRQSVAFWCNPISGHATLYWYQQILGQGPKLLIQFQNNGVVDDSQLPKDRFSAERLKGVDSTLKIQPAKLEDSAVYLCASSLDFITDTQYFGPGTRLTVL.

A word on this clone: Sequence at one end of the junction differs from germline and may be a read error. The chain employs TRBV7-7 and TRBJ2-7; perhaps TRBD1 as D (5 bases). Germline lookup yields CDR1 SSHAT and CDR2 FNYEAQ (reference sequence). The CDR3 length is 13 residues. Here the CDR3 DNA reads TGTGCTAGCAGCTTTACCAGGGATAGCGAGCAGTACTTC. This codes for CASSFTRDSEQYF.

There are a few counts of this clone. CDR3 bases: TGTGCCAGCAGTAGGACAGGGCGGCGAGAAAAACTGTTTTTT. It encodes CASSRTGRREKLFF. The V call is TRBV2, the J call TRBJ1-4; 8 bases line up with TRBD1. Germline CDR1 and CDR2: SNHLY and FYNNEI. CDR3 length: 14 amino acids. V shed 5 bases and J 8 bases; nucleotides not matched to a gene: 7.

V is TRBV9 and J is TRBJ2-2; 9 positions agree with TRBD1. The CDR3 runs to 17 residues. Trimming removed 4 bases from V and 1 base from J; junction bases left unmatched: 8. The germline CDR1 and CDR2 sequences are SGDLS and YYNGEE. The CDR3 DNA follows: TGTGCCAGCAGCACTGGGACAGGGTTGTTGAACACCGGGGAGCTGTTTTTT. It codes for CASSTGTGLLNTGELFF.

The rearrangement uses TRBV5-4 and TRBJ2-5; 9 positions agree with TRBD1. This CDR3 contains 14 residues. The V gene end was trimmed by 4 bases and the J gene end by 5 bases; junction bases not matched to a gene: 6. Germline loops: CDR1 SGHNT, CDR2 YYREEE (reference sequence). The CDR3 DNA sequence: TGTGCCAGCAGCCTGGACAGGGGCCGGGAGACCCAGTACTTC. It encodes CASSLDRGRETQYF.

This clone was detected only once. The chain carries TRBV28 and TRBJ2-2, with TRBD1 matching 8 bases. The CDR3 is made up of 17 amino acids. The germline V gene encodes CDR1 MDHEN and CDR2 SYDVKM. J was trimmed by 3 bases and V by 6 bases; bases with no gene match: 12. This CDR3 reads CASSGPPRGRHTGELFF. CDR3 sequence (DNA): TGTGCCAGCAGCGGGCCCCCCAGGGGGCGCCACACCGGGGAGCTGTTTTTT.

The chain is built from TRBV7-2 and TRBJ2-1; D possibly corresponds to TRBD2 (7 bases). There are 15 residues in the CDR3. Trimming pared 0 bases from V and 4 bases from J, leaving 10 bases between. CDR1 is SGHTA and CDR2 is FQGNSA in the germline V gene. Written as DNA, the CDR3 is TGTGCCAGCAGCTTAGCGGGGGGGCCTTACAATGAGCAGTTCTTC. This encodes CASSLAGGPYNEQFF.

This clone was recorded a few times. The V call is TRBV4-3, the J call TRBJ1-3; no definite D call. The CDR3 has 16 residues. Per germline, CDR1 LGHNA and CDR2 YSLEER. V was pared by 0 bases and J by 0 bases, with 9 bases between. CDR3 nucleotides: TGCGCCAGCAGCCAAGATGGTTCGAGCTCTGGAAACACCATATATTTT. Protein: CASSQDGSSSGNTIYF.

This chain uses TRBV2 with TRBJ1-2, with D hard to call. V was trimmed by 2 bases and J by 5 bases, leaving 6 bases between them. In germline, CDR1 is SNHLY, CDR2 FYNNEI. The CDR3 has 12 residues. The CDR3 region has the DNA TGTGCCAGCAGTGAATTTCGTTATGGCTACACCTTC. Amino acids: CASSEFRYGYTF.

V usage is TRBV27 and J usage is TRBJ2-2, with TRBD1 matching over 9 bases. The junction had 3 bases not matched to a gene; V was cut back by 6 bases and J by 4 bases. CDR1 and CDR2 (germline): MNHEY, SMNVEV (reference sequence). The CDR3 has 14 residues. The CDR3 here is CASRRQGGTGELFF. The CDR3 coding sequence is TGTGCCAGCAGGAGACAGGGGGGCACCGGGGAGCTGTTTTTT.

DNA for the CDR3: TGCGCCAGCAGTGAGTCGAGGGAAAAACTGTTTTTT. This gives the protein CASSESREKLFF. This chain uses TRBV10-2 with TRBJ1-4, with unresolved D. V lost 0 bases and J lost 8, with 4 bases in between. The CDR3 consists of 12 residues. CDR1 WSHSY and CDR2 SAAADI come from the germline V gene.

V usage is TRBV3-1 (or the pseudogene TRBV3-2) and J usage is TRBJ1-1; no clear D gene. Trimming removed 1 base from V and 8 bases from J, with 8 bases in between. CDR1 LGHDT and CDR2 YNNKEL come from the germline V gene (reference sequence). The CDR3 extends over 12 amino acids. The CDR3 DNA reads TGTGCCAGCAGCCAAGGGTGGCAGGAAGCTTTCTTT. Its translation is CASSQGWQEAFF.

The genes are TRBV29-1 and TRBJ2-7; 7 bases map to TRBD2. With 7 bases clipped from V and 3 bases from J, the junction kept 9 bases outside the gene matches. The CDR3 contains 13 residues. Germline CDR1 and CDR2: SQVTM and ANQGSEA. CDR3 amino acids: CSAAGEIGYEQYF. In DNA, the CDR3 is TGCAGCGCTGCGGGGGAAATAGGCTACGAGCAGTACTTC.

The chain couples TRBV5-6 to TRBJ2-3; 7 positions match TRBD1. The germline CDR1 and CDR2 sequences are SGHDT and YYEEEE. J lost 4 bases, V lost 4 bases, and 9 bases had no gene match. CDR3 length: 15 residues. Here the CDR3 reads CASSPGSGGADTQYF. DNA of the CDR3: TGTGCCAGCAGCCCGGGCTCAGGGGGAGCAGATACGCAGTATTTT.

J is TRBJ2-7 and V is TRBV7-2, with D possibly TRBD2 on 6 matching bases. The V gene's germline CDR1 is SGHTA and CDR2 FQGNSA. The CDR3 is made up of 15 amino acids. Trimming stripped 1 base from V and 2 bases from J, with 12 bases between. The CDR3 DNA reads TGTGCCAGCAGCTTAGATCCCGGGGAGGCCTACGAGCAGTACTTC. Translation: CASSLDPGEAYEQYF.

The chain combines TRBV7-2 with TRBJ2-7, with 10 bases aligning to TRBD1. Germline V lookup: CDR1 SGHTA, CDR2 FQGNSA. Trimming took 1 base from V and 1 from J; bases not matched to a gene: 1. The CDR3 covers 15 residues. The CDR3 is CASSLVGQGSYEQYF. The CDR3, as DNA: TGTGCCAGCAGCTTAGTGGGACAGGGGTCCTACGAGCAGTACTTC.

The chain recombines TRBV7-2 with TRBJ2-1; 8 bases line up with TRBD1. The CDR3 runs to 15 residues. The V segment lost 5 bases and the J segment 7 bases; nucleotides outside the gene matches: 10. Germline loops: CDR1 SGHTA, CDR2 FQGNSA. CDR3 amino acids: CASSGPQGVENEQFF. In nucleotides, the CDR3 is TGTGCCAGCAGCGGACCACAGGGGGTAGAGAATGAGCAGTTCTTC.

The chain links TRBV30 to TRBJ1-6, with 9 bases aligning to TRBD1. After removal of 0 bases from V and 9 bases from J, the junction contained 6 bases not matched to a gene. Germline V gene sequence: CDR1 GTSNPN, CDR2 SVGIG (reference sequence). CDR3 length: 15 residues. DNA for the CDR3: TGTGCCTGGAGTGTTGGCGGGACAGGGCCTTCACCCCTCCACTTT. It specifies CAWSVGGTGPSPLHF.